This passage covers 30 T cell receptor beta chains from one sample sequenced in a study of T cell repertoires in cytomegalovirus infection. TCRdb independently ran MiXCR on the reads; one entry per CDR3 protein. The repertoire holds 150,000 to 180,000 distinct CDR3 sequences, with 23% as singletons. Sequencing was carried out using PBMCs. The receptors were sampled from a human donor in good health (CMV status not recorded). Some clones in this sample may be carry-over from other donors' samples.

This chain uses TRBV2 with TRBJ2-7, with a weak D call TRBD1 (6 bases). Per germline, CDR1 SNHLY and CDR2 FYNNEI. V lost 6 bases to trimming and J lost 6 bases, with 15 bases between them. The CDR3 spans 13 residues. The CDR3 spells CASSDGTPGEQYF. CDR3 coding DNA: TGTGCCAGCAGCGATGGGACACCTGGCGAGCAGTACTTC.

This clonotype was picked up many times. This chain connects TRBV6-1 to TRBJ1-6; D remains ambiguous. This CDR3 comprises 15 residues. Trimming left V 0 bases short and J 7 bases short, with 10 bases between. In germline, CDR1 is MNHNS, CDR2 SASEGT. In DNA, the CDR3 is TGTGCCAGCAGTGAAGCTCCGCAGGCAAATTCACCCCTCCACTTT. Amino acids: CASSEAPQANSPLHF.

This clonotype appeared a few times. A read error may be the cause here, since a much bigger clone is one base away. V and J are TRBV7-2 and TRBJ2-7, with D possibly being TRBD1 (5 bases). The CDR3 sequence is 13 residues long. Germline CDR1 and CDR2: SGHTA and FQGNSA. V was clipped by 4 bases and J by 6 bases, with 13 bases between them. CDR3 in amino acids: CASSSLTVSEQYF. The CDR3 region has the DNA TGTGCCAGCAGCTCACTGACAGTGTCCGAGCAGTACTTC.

This chain connects TRBV25-1 to TRBJ2-5; the match to TRBD1 covers 10 bases. With 1 base clipped from V and 4 bases from J, the junction kept 3 bases outside the gene matches. Germline-derived CDR1 and CDR2 are MGHDK and SYGVNS. This CDR3 region has 15 residues. CDR3 loop: CASSESRTGGETQYF. In nucleotides, the CDR3 is TGTGCCAGCAGTGAATCCCGGACAGGGGGAGAGACCCAGTACTTC.

Only one count was recorded for this clonotype. The chain links TRBV28 to TRBJ1-4, with D possibly TRBD1 on 5 matching bases. Germline loops: CDR1 MDHEN, CDR2 SYDVKM. Trimming pared 1 base from V and 7 bases from J, leaving 13 bases between. This CDR3 is 15 amino acids long. The CDR3 DNA reads TGTGCCAGCAGTTTATTCGTGGGGGGTGGTGAAAAACTGTTTTTT. Translating it yields CASSLFVGGGEKLFF.

This clonotype was counted a few times. The chain recombines TRBV10-3 with TRBJ1-2, with TRBD1 identical over 8 bases. The germline V gene encodes CDR1 ENHRY and CDR2 SYGVKD. V shed 0 bases, J shed 6 bases, and the junction held 3 bases outside the gene matches. This CDR3 has 14 amino acids. This chain's CDR3 is CAISESPGGNGYTF. The CDR3 DNA reads as TGTGCCATCAGTGAGTCCCCAGGGGGCAATGGCTACACCTTC.

V and J are TRBV20-1 and TRBJ2-7; D remains ambiguous. The ends were cut back, 3 bases at V and 2 bases at J, with 11 bases in the middle. This CDR3 spans 13 amino acids. Germline V gene data show CDR1 as DFQATT and CDR2 as SNEGSKA (reference sequence). CDR3 sequence: CSASLAPTYEQYF. The DNA of the CDR3 is TGCAGTGCTAGCCTGGCCCCCACCTACGAGCAGTACTTC.

This clonotype was recorded at least ten times. The chain carries TRBV29-1 and TRBJ2-2, with D possibly matching TRBD1 (5 bases). The CDR3 runs to 11 residues. The V gene's germline CDR1 is SQVTM and CDR2 ANQGSEA. Trimming shortened V by 4 bases and J by 7 bases, and 7 bases separated the two germline ends. CDR3 bases: TGCAGCGTTGGGGGCAGCGGGGAGCTGTTTTTT. Its protein is CSVGGSGELFF.

This clonotype was counted between two and nine times. The V gene is TRBV4-1, the J gene TRBJ2-3; D not certain. The V gene's germline CDR1 is MGHRA and CDR2 YSYEKL. This CDR3 has 13 residues. V was trimmed by 0 bases and J by 6 bases, leaving 7 bases between them. The CDR3 region has the DNA TGCGCCAGCAGCCAAGATCAGGTGGATACGCAGTATTTT. Translation: CASSQDQVDTQYF.

This clonotype was recorded at least ten times. The genes are TRBV7-3 and TRBJ2-3; unclear D gene. V lost 5 bases and J 3 bases, leaving 6 bases between the germline ends. The CDR3 consists of 12 residues. Germline CDR1 reads SGHTA; CDR2 reads FQGTGA. CDR3 residues: CASSGRTDTQYF. CDR3 nucleotide sequence: TGTGCCAGCAGCGGCAGGACAGATACGCAGTATTTT.

The CDR3 region is CASSNSGFEQYF. CDR3 DNA sequence: TGTGCCAGCAGTAACTCAGGGTTCGAGCAGTACTTC. This chain joins TRBV7-8 and TRBJ2-7, with D tentatively TRBD1 (5 bases). Germline lookup yields CDR1 SGHVS and CDR2 FQNEAQ. Deletions cut 6 bases from V and 6 bases from J, with 12 bases between. The CDR3 spans 12 residues.

This chain joins TRBV28 and TRBJ2-7, with 9 bases aligning to TRBD1. In germline, CDR1 is MDHEN, CDR2 SYDVKM. Losses at the gene ends were 6 bases for V and 1 base for J; bases not matched to a gene: 10. The CDR3 length is 16 residues. The CDR3 loop is CASSWDRATASYEQYF. CDR3 nucleotides: TGTGCCAGCAGCTGGGACAGGGCTACGGCATCCTACGAGCAGTACTTC. Full variable domain (missing parts from reference TRBV28 and TRBJ2-7): DVKVTQSSRYLVKRTGEKVFLECVQDMDHENMFWYRQDPGLGLRLIYFSYDVKMKEKGDIPEGYSVSREKKERFSLILESASTNQTSMYLCASSWDRATASYEQYFGPGTRLTVT.

The sample holds many counts of this clonotype. V gene TRBV28 combines with J gene TRBJ1-1, with D possibly matching TRBD1 (6 bases). This CDR3 contains 16 residues. CDR1 and CDR2 (germline): MDHEN, SYDVKM. V lost 7 bases to trimming and J lost 3 bases, with 21 bases between them. This CDR3 reads CASTEPQGIGDTEAFF. In DNA, the CDR3 is TGTGCCAGCACCGAACCCCAGGGGATCGGGGACACTGAAGCTTTCTTT.

The rearrangement uses TRBV7-3 and TRBJ2-1, with D uncertain. V lost 1 base and J lost 1, with 8 bases in between. The CDR3 covers 15 residues. Germline V gives CDR1 SGHTA, CDR2 FQGTGA. CDR3 amino acids: CASSLIPHSYNEQFF. In DNA, the CDR3 is TGTGCCAGCAGCTTAATACCACATTCCTACAATGAGCAGTTCTTC.

This clonotype was recorded a few times. This sequence joins TRBV15 and TRBJ1-5, with 7 bases fitting TRBD1. The CDR3 extends over 15 amino acids. Germline V gives CDR1 LNHNV, CDR2 YYDKDF (reference sequence). With V trimmed by 0 bases and J by 7 bases, 6 bases remained unmatched. The CDR3 region has the DNA TGTGCCACCAGCAGAGATCCGACAGGGAGGCAGCCCCAGCATTTT. Protein product: CATSRDPTGRQPQHF.

In its sample, this clonotype was seen many times. This sequence joins TRBV2 and TRBJ1-6, with D perhaps TRBD1 (6 bases). CDR3 length: 16 residues. The V end was cut by 7 bases, the J end by 2 bases, with 15 bases between. The germline gives CDR1 SNHLY, CDR2 FYNNEI. The CDR3 spells CASNRVRTTYNSPLHF. The DNA for the CDR3 is TGTGCCAGCAACAGGGTCAGGACAACCTATAATTCACCCCTCCACTTT.

This clonotype was counted ten times or more. The rearrangement links TRBV7-2 to TRBJ2-1, with 9 bases fitting TRBD2. Germline V gives CDR1 SGHTA, CDR2 FQGNSA. CDR3 size: 13 residues. Germline trimming cut 7 bases from V and 4 bases from J; bases unmatched to any gene: 2. The CDR3 DNA follows: TGTGCCAGCAAGACTAGCGGTTACAATGAGCAGTTCTTC. This translates into CASKTSGYNEQFF. The full variable domain, with the rest looked up from reference TRBV7-2 and TRBJ2-1, is GAGVSQSPSNKVTEKGKDVELRCDPISGHTALYWYRQSLGQGLEFLIYFQGNSAPDKSGLPSDRFSAERTGGSVSTLTIQRTQQEDSAVYLCASKTSGYNEQFFGPGTRLTVL.

V and J are TRBV12-3 or TRBV12-4 and TRBJ1-1; D not resolved. V was clipped by 6 bases and J by 6 bases, with 11 bases between them. The CDR3 is made up of 12 amino acids. The CDR3 loop is CASSDGGAEAFF. In DNA form, the CDR3 reads TGTGCCAGCAGCGACGGTGGGGCTGAAGCTTTCTTT.

CDR3 in amino acids: CASSLGQGRQETQYF. CDR3 coding DNA: TGTGCCAGCAGCTTAGGGCAGGGTAGGCAAGAGACCCAGTACTTC. The chain employs TRBV7-6 and TRBJ2-5, with D perhaps TRBD1 (5 bases). Between the trimmed V and J ends, which lost 1 base and 2 bases, there was a span of 11 bases. The germline gives CDR1 SGHVS, CDR2 FNYEAQ. This CDR3 is 15 amino acids long.

The chain links TRBV7-3 to TRBJ2-6, with D perhaps TRBD2 (5 bases). Germline V gene sequence: CDR1 SGHTA, CDR2 FQGTGA. The V end was cut by 5 bases, the J end by 0 bases, with 11 bases between. CDR3 size: 16 residues. CDR3 DNA sequence: TGTGCCAGCAGCCCTAGCCCGGGCTCTGGGGCCAACGTCCTGACTTTC. This translates into CASSPSPGSGANVLTF.

This clonotype has only a few counts. This chain joins TRBV12-3 or TRBV12-4 and TRBJ2-5; no reliable D call. The CDR3 contains 13 residues. The V end lost 3 bases, the J end lost 4 bases, and 9 bases lay between the germline ends. CDR3 sequence (DNA): TGTGCCAGCAGTTTGTTGGCTCCAGAGACCCAGTACTTC. As protein: CASSLLAPETQYF.

This clonotype showed up just a few times. The V and J genes are TRBV7-6 and TRBJ1-6; D gene uncertain. The CDR3 spans 14 residues. Germline V lookup: CDR1 SGHVS, CDR2 FNYEAQ. The germline V and J ends were trimmed by 4 bases and 9 bases, with 13 bases remaining between them. CDR3 residues: CASSYGGLSSPLHF. The CDR3 DNA follows: TGTGCCAGCAGCTACGGTGGCTTGAGTTCACCCCTCCACTTT.

This clonotype was detected many times. The chain has TRBV5-6 and TRBJ2-5; 7 bases map to TRBD1. V lost 4 bases, J lost 1 base, and 4 bases stayed unmatched. Germline loops: CDR1 SGHDT, CDR2 YYEEEE. The CDR3 is 14 amino acids. The CDR3 sequence: CASSTTGIQETQYF. CDR3 DNA: TGTGCCAGCAGCACGACAGGGATCCAAGAGACCCAGTACTTC.

This clonotype has more than one count but fewer than ten. The J gene is TRBJ1-1, the V gene TRBV20-1, with TRBD1 as a possible D gene (5 bases). V shed 4 bases and J shed 2 bases, with 11 bases lying between them. Germline V gene sequence: CDR1 DFQATT, CDR2 SNEGSKA (reference sequence). The CDR3 covers 13 residues. The CDR3: CSAIRDLNTEAFF. The CDR3 DNA is TGCAGTGCTATAAGGGACTTAAACACTGAAGCTTTCTTT.

This clonotype occurred a few times. The chain couples TRBV27 to TRBJ2-2, with 11 nucleotides matching TRBD2. Germline CDR1 is MNHEY and CDR2 is SMNVEV (reference sequence). The V segment lost 2 bases and the J segment 5 bases; nucleotides outside the gene matches: 4. The CDR3 sequence is 16 residues long. In nucleotides, the CDR3 is TGTGCCAGCAGTTTACTAGCGGGAGGCGGAACCGGGGAGCTGTTTTTT. Translated: CASSLLAGGGTGELFF.

At least ten counts were recorded for this clonotype. This chain links TRBV12-3 or TRBV12-4 with TRBJ1-2, with 8 positions matching TRBD1. J lost 4 bases, V lost 5 bases, and 6 bases had no gene match. The CDR3 is 14 amino acids. Here the CDR3 DNA reads TGTGCCAGCAGTCTCGGACAGGGAAGCTATGGCTACACCTTC. This encodes CASSLGQGSYGYTF.

This sequence joins TRBV20-1 and TRBJ2-7; no definite D call. This CDR3 contains 12 residues. Germline values: CDR1 DFQATT, CDR2 SNEGSKA (reference sequence). V was shortened by 0 bases and J by 4 bases, with 7 bases between the two germline ends. CDR3 coding DNA: TGCAGTGCTAGAGATTCCAGTTACGAGCAGTACTTC. Protein: CSARDSSYEQYF.

J is TRBJ2-3 and V is TRBV4-1; D ambiguous. The germline gives CDR1 MGHRA, CDR2 YSYEKL. The CDR3 spans 15 residues. V lost 4 bases and J 3 bases, leaving 14 bases between the germline ends. CDR3 DNA: TGCGCCAGCAGCCCCCCAGGCCGCTCGACAGATACGCAGTATTTT. This codes for CASSPPGRSTDTQYF.

The sample holds many counts of this clonotype. The chain recombines TRBV7-2 with TRBJ1-1; D not resolved. This CDR3 spans 15 amino acids. V shed 0 bases and J shed 1 base, with 9 bases lying between them. Germline V lookup: CDR1 SGHTA, CDR2 FQGNSA. As DNA, the CDR3 is TGTGCCAGCAGCTTAGCCCCAGCGAAGAACACTGAAGCTTTCTTT. Its protein is CASSLAPAKNTEAFF. Full variable domain (remainder filled in from reference TRBV7-2 and TRBJ1-1): GAGVSQSPSNKVTEKGKDVELRCDPISGHTALYWYRQSLGQGLEFLIYFQGNSAPDKSGLPSDRFSAERTGGSVSTLTIQRTQQEDSAVYLCASSLAPAKNTEAFFGQGTRLTVV.

The rearrangement links TRBV7-2 to TRBJ2-1, with a weak D call TRBD1 (5 bases). The CDR3 sequence is 16 residues long. Looked up from germline, CDR1 is SGHTA and CDR2 is FQGNSA. Trimming removed 2 bases from V and 7 bases from J, with 18 bases in between. CDR3 sequence: CASSLFRAGWENEQFF. The CDR3 coding sequence is TGTGCCAGCAGCTTATTTAGGGCAGGGTGGGAAAATGAGCAGTTCTTC.